These 7 T cell receptor beta chains share one sample of origin, sequenced in a study of technical replicates of blood from a few donors. Sequencing was performed with immunoSEQ multiplex PCR; in TCRdb, only in-frame clones are kept and a portion is missing. The sample has tens of thousands of clones; roughly 90% are singletons. Sequenced sample: PBMCs. The origin of the receptors is a human donor in good health. Some clones in this sample may be carry-over from other donors' samples.

The chain recombines TRBV5-4 with TRBJ2-5; 10 bases align to TRBD2. The CDR3 is made up of 15 amino acids. Unmatched junction bases numbered 10, after V lost 4 bases and J lost 7 bases. Germline V CDR1 and CDR2: SGHNT, YYREEE (reference sequence). Written as DNA, the CDR3 is TGTGCCAGCAGCAGGGGGCTAGCGGGGGCCGGGACCCAGTACTTC. As protein: CASSRGLAGAGTQYF.

A single count supports this clone. The V gene is TRBV5-4, the J gene TRBJ2-3; perhaps TRBD1 as D (6 bases). Germline V gives CDR1 SGHNT, CDR2 YYREEE (reference sequence). The CDR3 runs 15 residues. V was trimmed by 0 bases and J by 3 bases, leaving 11 bases between them. The DNA of the CDR3 is TGTGCCAGCAGCTTGGAAGGGGGACGGACAGATACGCAGTATTTT. Translated, it gives CASSLEGGRTDTQYF.

The chain uses TRBV5-6 and TRBJ2-7; no reliable D call. V was cut by 0 bases and J by 4 bases, with 8 bases left in between. CDR3 length: 13 amino acids. The V gene's germline CDR1 is SGHDT and CDR2 YYEEEE. The CDR3 here is CASSLEQDYEQYF. CDR3 DNA sequence: TGTGCCAGCAGCTTGGAACAAGATTACGAGCAGTACTTC. Full variable domain (remainder filled in from reference TRBV5-6 and TRBJ2-7): DAGVTQSPTHLIKTRGQQVTLRCSPKSGHDTVSWYQQALGQGPQFIFQYYEEEERQRGNFPDRFSGHQFPNYSSELNVNALLLGDSALYLCASSLEQDYEQYFGPGTRLTVT.

V usage is TRBV4-1 and J usage is TRBJ2-5; the D gene is possibly TRBD2 (6 bases). The V end was cut by 0 bases, the J end by 5 bases, with 13 bases between. CDR3 length: 15 amino acids. Germline V gives CDR1 MGHRA, CDR2 YSYEKL. CDR3 loop: CASSQDRASAETQYF. CDR3 coding DNA: TGCGCCAGCAGCCAAGATCGCGCTAGCGCGGAGACCCAGTACTTC.

This chain connects TRBV4-3 to TRBJ2-1; no reliable D call. V shed 0 bases and J shed 12 bases, with 18 bases lying between them. CDR1 is LGHNA and CDR2 is YSLEER in the germline V gene. The CDR3 contains 15 residues. Here the CDR3 reads CASSQDRSFMTGQFF. CDR3 in DNA: TGCGCCAGCAGCCAAGATCGGAGCTTTATGACTGGGCAGTTCTTC.

The table lists this clone with a count of one. The chain carries TRBV13 and TRBJ2-7, with 9 positions matching TRBD1. V lost 0 bases, J lost 5 bases, and 2 bases stayed unmatched. The CDR3 is 14 amino acids. Germline V gives CDR1 PRHDT, CDR2 FYEKMQ (reference sequence). The DNA of the CDR3 is TGTGCCAGCAGCTTAGGGGGGACAGGGAACGAGCAGTACTTC. Translated: CASSLGGTGNEQYF.

The CDR3 here is CAWSVRTSGALEQYF. CDR3 coding DNA: TGTGCCTGGAGTGTAAGGACTAGCGGTGCACTCGAGCAGTACTTC. V and J are TRBV30 and TRBJ2-7, with 10 bases aligning to TRBD2. The CDR3 has 15 residues. The V and J ends lost 0 bases and 6 bases, in that order; junction bases with no gene match: 8. Germline CDR1 is GTSNPN and CDR2 is SVGIG (reference sequence).